This T cell receptor (beta chain) was captured in a study of T cell responses to AZD1222 COVID-19 vaccine. Study-level results: Clonal diversity was possibly underestimated, and white British individuals and females predominated among donors.

Produced via immunoSEQ multiplex PCR; TCRdb's table is partial and in-frame only. The sample yields around 140,000 clones, approximately 85% seen once. This CDR3 contains 16 residues. In germline, CDR1 is LNHDA, CDR2 SQIVND (reference sequence). Trimming stripped 3 bases from V and 7 bases from J, with 16 bases between. Details on this clone: The antigen is undetermined.

This sample comprised peripheral blood, obtained 28 days after the second dose of the MenACWY control vaccine. The sequence derives from an adult who received the MenACWY meningococcal vaccine as a control. This sequence joins TRBV19 and TRBJ1-6; no firm D call. CDR3 loop: CASSMPGNRRNSPLHF. DNA for the CDR3: TGTGCCAGTAGTATGCCGGGAAACCGTAGAAATTCACCCCTCCACTTT.